These 27 T cell receptor beta chains were sequenced from one sample in a study of CD8 T cells in ankylosing spondylitis. TCRdb called the 5' RACE reads again in MiXCR, with one record for every CDR3 protein. The sample comprises about 400,000 distinct CDR3 sequences, 20% to 25% of which are singletons, and about 12% rests with the top ten. What was sequenced was blood, either unsorted or a sorted T cell fraction (not recorded which). The receptors shown here come from a male donor with ankylosing spondylitis or in good health (not recorded which).

The rearrangement uses TRBV20-1 and TRBJ2-7; TRBD2 is a possible D gene (5 bases). The CDR3 covers 14 residues. Germline V CDR1 and CDR2: DFQATT, SNEGSKA (reference sequence). V dropped 0 bases and J dropped 2 bases, with 11 bases sitting between them. The CDR3 sequence is CSARDYSGTYEQYF. Here the CDR3 DNA reads TGCAGTGCTAGAGATTATTCCGGGACCTACGAGCAGTACTTC.

J is TRBJ2-2 and V is TRBV9, with 13 bases matching TRBD2. V was clipped by 3 bases and J by 4 bases; unmatched bases: 6. The CDR3 has 17 residues. In germline, CDR1 is SGDLS, CDR2 YYNGEE. The CDR3 bases are TGTGCCAGCAGCGCTGGGACTAGCGGGATGAGCACCGGGGAGCTGTTTTTT. It codes for CASSAGTSGMSTGELFF.

This clonotype was picked up a small number of times. The V call is TRBV7-6, the J call TRBJ2-5; 8 bases align to TRBD1. This CDR3 is built from 17 residues. The junction had 16 bases not matched to a gene; V was cut back by 5 bases and J by 5 bases. The germline gives CDR1 SGHVS, CDR2 FNYEAQ. CDR3 amino acids: CASSPTTTGAGLETQYF. The CDR3 coding sequence is TGTGCCAGCAGCCCAACGACGACAGGGGCGGGTCTGGAGACCCAGTACTTC.

This clonotype was counted between two and nine times. The rearrangement links TRBV10-3 to TRBJ2-7; 8 bases align to TRBD1. Germline assignment: CDR1 ENHRY and CDR2 SYGVKD. This CDR3 comprises 16 residues. V was clipped by 5 bases and J by 0 bases; unmatched bases: 9. DNA for the CDR3: TGTGCCATCAGTCCTGTTGGGACAGGAATCTCCTACGAGCAGTACTTC. Its translation is CAISPVGTGISYEQYF.

This clonotype was seen a handful of times. The chain employs TRBV11-1 and TRBJ2-2; a possible D gene is TRBD2 (6 bases). The germline V gene has CDR1 SGHAT and CDR2 FQDESV (reference sequence). The CDR3 has 17 amino acids. Trimming removed 2 bases from V and 2 bases from J, with 15 bases in between. The CDR3 DNA reads TGTGCCAGCAGCTTACGGAGGGGTCCAGGAAACACCGGGGAGCTGTTTTTT. Amino acids: CASSLRRGPGNTGELFF.

This clonotype has only a few counts. V and J are TRBV7-2 and TRBJ2-1; D is ambiguous. Trimming pared 3 bases from V and 0 bases from J, leaving 9 bases between. Germline V gene data show CDR1 as SGHTA and CDR2 as FQGNSA. The CDR3 runs to 15 residues. The CDR3 DNA is TGTGCCAGCAGCTTCGGGCTAAGCTCCTACAATGAGCAGTTCTTC. Translation: CASSFGLSSYNEQFF.

This clonotype was seen ten or more times. The V and J genes are TRBV4-1 and TRBJ2-7; D perhaps matches TRBD2 (6 bases). Between the trimmed V and J ends, which lost 0 bases and 5 bases, there was a span of 20 bases. The CDR3 contains 17 residues. Germline V CDR1 and CDR2: MGHRA, YSYEKL. For the CDR3, the DNA is TGCGCCAGCAGCCAAGAGTCGGGGCTAGCGTACATACACGAGCAGTACTTC. Its translation: CASSQESGLAYIHEQYF.

V usage is TRBV27 and J usage is TRBJ2-7, with TRBD2 identical over 10 bases. Germline CDR1 reads MNHEY; CDR2 reads SMNVEV (reference sequence). V was pared by 5 bases and J by 3 bases, with 10 bases of the junction left unmatched. The CDR3 sequence is 16 residues long. CDR3 amino acids: CASSRLAGERDYEQYF. CDR3 nucleotide sequence: TGTGCCAGCAGTCGGCTAGCGGGGGAGAGGGACTACGAGCAGTACTTC.

This clonotype turned up a few times. This chain joins TRBV29-1 and TRBJ2-1; D perhaps matches TRBD1 (5 bases). This CDR3 spans 14 amino acids. The germline V gene encodes CDR1 SQVTM and CDR2 ANQGSEA. V shed 4 bases and J shed 7 bases, with 17 bases lying between them. CDR3 in DNA: TGCAGCGTTGTGTACACCATGGGGCCAAATGAGCAGTTCTTC. Its translation: CSVVYTMGPNEQFF.

V usage is TRBV9 and J usage is TRBJ2-5; either TRBD1 or TRBD2 may supply D (5 bases each). Germline V gene sequence: CDR1 SGDLS, CDR2 YYNGEE. V lost 4 bases to trimming and J lost 3 bases, with 16 bases between them. There are 15 residues in the CDR3. The CDR3 reads CASSPEGWNEETQYF. The DNA for the CDR3 is TGTGCCAGCAGCCCAGAGGGGTGGAACGAAGAGACCCAGTACTTC.

This clonotype was seen ten or more times. The rearrangement links TRBV29-1 to TRBJ2-1; D unresolved. Germline V CDR1 and CDR2: SQVTM, ANQGSEA. The CDR3 spans 15 residues. V shed 1 base and J shed 8 bases, with 18 bases lying between them. CDR3 in DNA: TGCAGCGTTGAAGGGTGGGCAGGTTCGACGGATGAGCAGTTCTTC. Residues: CSVEGWAGSTDEQFF.

This clonotype showed up just a few times. The chain couples TRBV13 to TRBJ2-1; TRBD1 is a possible D gene (6 bases). Germline CDR1 reads PRHDT; CDR2 reads FYEKMQ (reference sequence). The CDR3 has 13 residues. V dropped 3 bases and J dropped 7 bases, with 10 bases sitting between them. The CDR3 sequence is CASSFGRGNEQFF. CDR3 bases: TGTGCCAGCAGCTTTGGCAGGGGTAATGAGCAGTTCTTC.

The V and J genes are TRBV12-3 or TRBV12-4 and TRBJ1-1; 9 bases line up with TRBD1. This CDR3 region has 14 residues. V lost 7 bases, J lost 1 base, and 4 bases stayed unmatched. CDR3 bases: TGTGCCAGCACCATGACAGGGGGGAACACTGAAGCTTTCTTT. Protein sequence: CASTMTGGNTEAFF.

The V gene is TRBV20-1, the J gene TRBJ2-7, with a tentative D call TRBD1 (5 bases). Deletions cut 2 bases from V and 1 base from J, with 9 bases between. There are 13 residues in the CDR3. Germline CDR1 is DFQATT and CDR2 is SNEGSKA (reference sequence). The CDR3 sequence is CSARPRESYEQYF. The CDR3 DNA is TGCAGTGCTAGACCCAGGGAATCCTACGAGCAGTACTTC.

The gene calls are TRBV7-9 and TRBJ2-3; 7 bases map to TRBD1. This CDR3 spans 15 amino acids. The trim removed 6 bases at V and 3 bases at J, leaving 9 bases unmatched. Germline assignment: CDR1 SEHNR and CDR2 FQNEAQ (reference sequence). CDR3: CASSPGPGGTDTQYF. CDR3 bases: TGTGCCAGCAGTCCCGGGCCAGGGGGAACAGATACGCAGTATTTT.

The chain combines TRBV29-1 with TRBJ2-1, with TRBD1 matching over 8 bases. V shed 0 bases, J shed 5 bases, and the junction held 12 bases outside the gene matches. The CDR3 runs 17 residues. Germline V gives CDR1 SQVTM, CDR2 ANQGSEA. As DNA, the CDR3 is TGCAGCGTTGAAGATGAAACGGACAGGGCTACGAACAATGAGCAGTTCTTC. Protein: CSVEDETDRATNNEQFF.

Here the CDR3 DNA reads TGTGCCAGCAGCTTAGAGGGGATTCGAAGGATTTCCTACGAGCAGTACTTC. Translation: CASSLEGIRRISYEQYF. The gene calls are TRBV7-8 and TRBJ2-7, with a tentative D call TRBD1 (5 bases). The V gene's germline CDR1 is SGHVS and CDR2 FQNEAQ. This CDR3 has 17 amino acids. Trimming shortened V by 1 base and J by 1 base, and 17 bases separated the two germline ends.

The rearrangement links TRBV30 to TRBJ2-7; D not certain. The germline gives CDR1 GTSNPN, CDR2 SVGIG (reference sequence). Trimming pared 0 bases from V and 0 bases from J, leaving 6 bases between. This CDR3 contains 13 residues. Written as DNA, the CDR3 is TGTGCCTGGAGTGTGCGGTACTCCTACGAGCAGTACTTC. It specifies CAWSVRYSYEQYF. The full variable domain, its missing parts supplied by reference TRBV30 and TRBJ2-7, is SQTIHQWPATLVQPVGSPLSLECTVEGTSNPNLYWYRQAAGRGLQLLFYSVGIGQISSEVPQNLSASRPQDRQFILSSKKLLLSDSGFYLCAWSVRYSYEQYFGPGTRLTVT.

This clonotype has a count of ten or more. The genes are TRBV6-5 and TRBJ1-4; D may be TRBD1 (6 bases). The CDR3 covers 14 residues. From germline, CDR1 is MNHEY and CDR2 SVGAGI. V lost 3 bases and J 6 bases, leaving 11 bases between the germline ends. CDR3 in amino acids: CASSYRGGYEKLFF. For the CDR3, the DNA is TGTGCCAGCAGTTATCGAGGGGGTTATGAAAAACTGTTTTTT.

This clonotype has ten or more counts. The chain joins TRBV28 to TRBJ2-7; D call uncertain. The germline V and J ends were trimmed by 1 base and 5 bases, with 6 bases remaining between them. CDR3 length equals 12 residues. Germline lookup yields CDR1 MDHEN and CDR2 SYDVKM. CDR3 nucleotide sequence: TGTGCCAGCAGTTTATTGGGCAACGAGCAGTACTTC. It codes for CASSLLGNEQYF.

J is TRBJ1-1 and V is TRBV4-1; D not resolved. CDR1 is MGHRA, CDR2 YSYEKL, per germline. Trimming took off 0 bases at V and 3 bases at J, with 14 bases between the two ends. The CDR3 totals 16 residues. The CDR3 protein is CASSQDRSRSYTEAFF. Here the CDR3 DNA reads TGCGCCAGCAGCCAAGATCGCTCGCGGAGTTACACTGAAGCTTTCTTT.

The chain is built from TRBV4-1 and TRBJ2-1; 9 bases agree with TRBD2. J gave up 8 bases and V 0 bases, and 8 bases lay outside the gene matches. The CDR3 loop spans 16 amino acids. CDR1 is MGHRA and CDR2 is YSYEKL in the germline V gene. The CDR3 here is CASSQDRSGGPDEQFF. The CDR3 nucleotides read TGCGCCAGCAGCCAAGATCGGAGCGGGGGGCCTGATGAGCAGTTCTTC.

This clonotype was found a few times. The genes are TRBV6-1 and TRBJ1-3; no firm D call. The ends were cut back, 5 bases at V and 0 bases at J, with 5 bases in the middle. CDR1 is MNHNS and CDR2 is SASEGT in the germline V gene. The CDR3 is 13 amino acids. The CDR3 bases are TGTGCCAGCAGTCTAGACTCTGGAAACACCATATATTTT. Its protein is CASSLDSGNTIYF.

V gene TRBV5-8 combines with J gene TRBJ2-5; 7 bases match TRBD1. The J segment lost 4 bases and the V segment lost 0 bases, leaving 6 bases of the junction unmatched. The CDR3 spans 15 residues. Looked up from germline, CDR1 is SGHTS and CDR2 is YDEGEE. The CDR3 region has the DNA TGTGCCAGCAGCTTGGGACAGGGAACCCCAGAGACCCAGTACTTC. It specifies CASSLGQGTPETQYF.

This chain uses TRBV4-2 with TRBJ2-7; D possibly corresponds to TRBD2 (5 bases). The V and J ends lost 0 bases and 5 bases respectively, with 8 bases between them. CDR1 LGHNA and CDR2 YNFKEQ come from the germline V gene. CDR3 length: 13 amino acids. The CDR3 spells CASSQEEGDEQYF. CDR3 nucleotides: TGTGCCAGCAGCCAAGAAGAGGGTGACGAGCAGTACTTC.

This clonotype appeared a few times. Here the CDR3 DNA reads TGTGCCAGCAGTTACTCCGTGACTTGGAACACCGGGGAGCTGTTTTTT. It codes for CASSYSVTWNTGELFF. The chain uses TRBV6-5 and TRBJ2-2; D not resolved. The CDR3 is 16 amino acids. V dropped 0 bases and J dropped 1 base, with 9 bases sitting between them. CDR1 MNHEY and CDR2 SVGAGI come from the germline V gene.

The chain joins TRBV4-1 to TRBJ2-5; 8 nucleotides line up with TRBD2. This CDR3 region has 16 residues. Germline assignment: CDR1 MGHRA and CDR2 YSYEKL. Unmatched junction bases numbered 7, after V lost 2 bases and J lost 2 bases. This CDR3 is CASSQPSAGVQETQYF. In nucleotides, the CDR3 is TGCGCCAGCAGCCAACCTTCAGCGGGAGTACAAGAGACCCAGTACTTC.